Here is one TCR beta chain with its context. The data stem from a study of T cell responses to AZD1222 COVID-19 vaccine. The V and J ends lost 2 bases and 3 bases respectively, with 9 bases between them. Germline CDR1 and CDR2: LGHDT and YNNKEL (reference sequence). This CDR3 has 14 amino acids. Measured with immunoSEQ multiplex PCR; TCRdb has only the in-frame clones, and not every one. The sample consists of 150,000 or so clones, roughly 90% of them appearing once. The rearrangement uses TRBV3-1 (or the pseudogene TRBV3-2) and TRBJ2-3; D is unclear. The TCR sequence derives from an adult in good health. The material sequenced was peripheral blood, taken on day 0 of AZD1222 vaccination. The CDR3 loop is CASSQHAPTDTQYF. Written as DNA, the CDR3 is TGTGCCAGCAGCCAACACGCTCCAACAGATACGCAGTATTTT.